The 5 T cell receptor beta chains given below trace back to one sample, sequenced in a study of PD-1 blockade in classical Hodgkin lymphoma. Every patient relapsed after autologous stem cell transplantation, and brentuximab vedotin exposure varied. Magnetic negative selection of thawed PBMCs was the method by which CD4+ T cells were purified. The repertoire was sequenced with immunoSEQ multiplex PCR; TCRdb's copy has only in-frame clones and lacks some. There are nearly 25,000 clones in the sample; 84% occur only once, and about 1.8% lies in the top ten. This material consisted of CD4+ T cells from blood, taken at baseline. These receptors were collected from a human donor with classical Hodgkin lymphoma.

This chain connects TRBV2 to TRBJ1-1; the D is unclear. Germline CDR1 SNHLY, CDR2 FYNNEI. The ends were cut back, 6 bases at V and 5 bases at J, with 19 bases in the middle. CDR3 length equals 15 residues. Written as DNA, the CDR3 is TGTGCCAGCAGGCTTATAGTTTCGGGGTCGACTGAAGCTTTCTTT. It yields the protein CASRLIVSGSTEAFF. Filled out from reference TRBV2 and TRBJ1-1, the complete variable domain reads EPEVTQTPSHQVTQMGQEVILRCVPISNHLYFYWYRQILGQKVEFLVSFYNNEISEKSEIFDDQFSVERPDGSNFTLKIRSTKLEDSAMYFCASRLIVSGSTEAFFGQGTRLTVV.

V usage is TRBV28 and J usage is TRBJ1-5, with TRBD1 as a possible D gene (6 bases). V was shortened by 6 bases and J by 7 bases, with 13 bases between the two germline ends. Germline V lookup: CDR1 MDHEN, CDR2 SYDVKM. This CDR3 contains 13 residues. In nucleotides, the CDR3 is TGTGCCAGCAGGCTAACAGGGACGCAGCCCCAGCATTTT. It specifies CASRLTGTQPQHF.

The rearrangement joins TRBV11-1 to TRBJ1-1, with 7 bases fitting TRBD1. The CDR3 loop spans 15 amino acids. The V and J ends lost 5 bases and 1 base, in that order; junction bases with no gene match: 7. Per germline, CDR1 SGHAT and CDR2 FQDESV (reference sequence). The CDR3 loop is CASSTRTGPNTEAFF. The CDR3 bases are TGTGCCAGCAGCACCCGGACAGGCCCGAACACTGAAGCTTTCTTT. Drawing the rest from reference TRBV11-1 and TRBJ1-1, the complete variable domain is EAEVAQSPRYKITEKSQAVAFWCDPISGHATLYWYRQILGQGPELLVQFQDESVVDDSQLPKDRFSAERLKGVDSTLKIQPAELGDSAMYLCASSTRTGPNTEAFFGQGTRLTVV.

This chain uses TRBV13 with TRBJ1-1; no clear D. V was shortened by 3 bases and J by 1 base, with 21 bases between the two germline ends. The CDR3 extends over 18 amino acids. Looked up from germline, CDR1 is PRHDT and CDR2 is FYEKMQ (reference sequence). CDR3 sequence: CASSFGQPGKSTNTEAFF. The CDR3 DNA reads TGTGCCAGCAGCTTCGGTCAGCCGGGGAAGAGTACGAACACTGAAGCTTTCTTT.

The chain has TRBV19 and TRBJ1-2, with D possibly being TRBD1 (6 bases). The CDR3 runs to 16 residues. The V gene lost 4 bases and the J gene lost 0 bases, with 15 bases spanning the gap. CDR1 is LNHDA and CDR2 is SQIVND in the germline V gene (reference sequence). CDR3 region: CASSKDRVKSNYGYTF. The CDR3, as DNA: TGTGCCAGTAGTAAGGACAGAGTGAAGTCTAACTATGGCTACACCTTC.